This TCR beta chain was recorded in a study of blood T cell repertoires in COVID-19. Across the study: In each case, the material was cDNA or gDNA derived from T cells, B-cell-depleted T cells, or PBMCs.

Only in-frame clones appear in the TCRdb table, and some are missing; sequencing was by immunoSEQ multiplex PCR. The sample holds around 390,000 clones; about 86% are singletons and the top ten take 10%. From germline, CDR1 is SGHDT and CDR2 YYEEEE. The ends were cut back, 0 bases at V and 8 bases at J, with 9 bases in the middle. The length of the CDR3 is 13 residues. The sample consisted of PBMCs or T cells enriched from blood (not recorded which). The TCR originated in a woman in her fifties or sixties who had recovered from COVID-19. The chain combines TRBV5-6 with TRBJ2-1; D unresolved. This chain's CDR3 is CASSLAPRHEQFF. For the CDR3, the DNA is TGTGCCAGCAGCTTGGCACCGCGCCATGAGCAGTTCTTC.